This TCR beta chain comes out of a study of molecular identifiers for immune sequencing clone quantification. Note on this clonotype: Its matching antigen is unknown. A much larger clone sits a single nucleotide away, making a read error possible.

Naive CD8 T cells, phenotype CD8+CD4-CCR7+CD45RA+, were sorted. In preparing bulk TCR libraries, previously described methods and listed TCR primers were used. TCRdb independently ran MiXCR on the PCR reads; one entry per CDR3 protein. The table shows about 640,000 distinct CDR3 sequences, with nearly 20% occurring only once. Trimming at V came to 10 bases and at J to 5 bases, leaving 15 bases not matched to a gene. This CDR3 comprises 15 residues. General study findings and limits: Reports indicate spiked Jurkat TCR RNA from one cell could be found among approximately 1 million naive cells.

Sequencing was performed on naive CD8+ T cells from blood, with Jurkat cell RNA spiked in. Subset described: FACS-sorted CD8+CD4-CCR7+CD45RA+ naive T cells. The source of this sequence is a human donor in good health. Some libraries in this study had Jurkat cell RNA spiked in. This sequence joins TRBV5-3 and TRBJ2-7, with 10 bases aligning to TRBD1. TRBV5-3 is an ORF; its function is uncertain. As DNA, the CDR3 is TGTGCCTGCAGCTTGATGGACAGGGGGTTCCACGAGCAGTACTTC. This sequence encodes CACSLMDRGFHEQYF.